Given below is one TCR beta chain in context. What it recognizes is unknown. The data derive from a study of cytomegalovirus exposure and HLA in healthy donors. General observations from the study: Listed as cytomegalovirus-associated were 150 to 200 TCR beta chains. Among TCR sequences, most were rare, though some public TCRs appeared in many donors.

Germline assignment: CDR1 SGHRS and CDR2 YFSETQ. The CDR3 totals 16 residues. V lost 2 bases to trimming and J lost 5 bases; unmatched junction nucleotides: 9. Measured with immunoSEQ multiplex PCR; TCRdb has only the in-frame clones, and not every one. This sample has hundreds of thousands of clones, with roughly 87% found just once. This TCR derives from a man between 18 and 35 years old in good health and CMV-seropositive. Sequenced material: PBMCs. The gene calls are TRBV5-1 and TRBJ2-7; 11 bases line up with TRBD1. This chain's CDR3 is CASSLLTDRGRDEQYF. The CDR3 DNA reads TGCGCCAGCAGCTTACTAACGGACAGGGGGCGGGACGAGCAGTACTTC.